The T cell receptor (gamma chain) described here comes from a study of γδ T cells in repeated Plasmodium falciparum infection. Study details: Over about 610 days, donors received four mosquito-bite P. falciparum NF54 infections. Findings of the study overall: Malian donors came from one small rural village, predominantly one ethnic group.

The CDR3 contains 14 residues. CDR1 is GITISATS, CDR2 ISYDGTV, per germline (reference sequence). TCRdb made new clone calls on the multiplex PCR reads using CATT. This sample has more than 20,000 gamma-chain clones; about 3% occur once, and the top ten carry roughly 30%. Flow sorting of PBMC yielded separate Vgamma9/Vdelta2+ and Vdelta2-negative gammadelta T cell populations for bulk repertoire analysis. This clone was found many times. What it binds is not known. This DNA's translation and the protein TCRdb lists, from a much larger clone, do not match at residue 3, likely due to a read error; the protein shown is translated from the DNA.

The chain joins TRGV9 to TRGJ1 or TRGJ2. Since TCRdb gives no J gene, matching the DNA to germline was used here to assign it. This clonotype originated in a pool of human donors (malaria-infected and uninfected, not separated). The specimen sequenced was gamma-delta T cells from blood. The DNA of the CDR3 is TGTGCCTCGTGGGAGGTGCAATGTTATTATAAGAAACTCTTT. This gives the protein CASWEVQCYYKKLF.